One sample yielded the 17 T cell receptor beta chains listed below, sequenced in a study of blood T cell repertoires in COVID-19 (TCRdb year 2020). Library construction relied on the immunoSEQ multiplex PCR assay. Sourced from immuneACCESS, this table was stored by TCRdb with only in-frame sequences that have V and J called. A share of the clones is absent; for the studies checked, an unresolved V gene accounts for under half, and the remainder has no known explanation. For this sample there are fewer than 250,000 clones; more than 75% appear just once. The ten largest make up around 1.7% of the sample. The source material was peripheral blood. These receptors came from an older woman who had recovered from COVID-19.

This rearrangement joins TRBV21-1 to TRBJ2-2; TRBD2, the D gene given by the table, was not confirmed from the DNA. TRBV21-1 is annotated as a pseudogene. The CDR3 is made up of 19 amino acids. CDR3 residues: CASSIKLAGESRGTGELFF. CDR3 in DNA: TGTGCCAGCAGTATCAAACTAGCGGGGGAGTCGCGAGGCACCGGGGAGCTGTTTTTT.

The genes are TRBV6-1 and TRBJ1-1; D is possibly TRBD1 (6 bases). The CDR3 covers 16 residues. V lost 3 bases, J lost 0 bases, and 14 bases lay in between. Per the germline V gene, CDR1 is MNHNS and CDR2 is SASEGT. The CDR3 DNA reads TGTGCCAGCAGTGATTACGGGACATTCATGAACACTGAAGCTTTCTTT. Protein sequence: CASSDYGTFMNTEAFF.

The rearrangement uses TRBV9 and TRBJ1-4; D is unclear. This CDR3 has 11 amino acids. CDR1 is SGDLS, CDR2 YYNGEE, per germline. Deletions cut 5 bases from V and 4 bases from J, with 3 bases between. As DNA, the CDR3 is TGTGCCAGCAGTCGTAATGAAAAACTGTTTTTT. Residues: CASSRNEKLFF.

This chain uses TRBV19 with TRBJ2-3; TRBD1 matches 8 bases. The CDR3 has 15 amino acids. Germline V gives CDR1 LNHDA, CDR2 SQIVND (reference sequence). Trimming at V came to 3 bases and at J to 3 bases, leaving 5 bases not matched to a gene. Here the CDR3 reads CASSILRTGTDTQYF. CDR3 nucleotide sequence: TGTGCCAGTAGTATTCTCCGGACAGGGACAGATACGCAGTATTTT.

This clone appeared a few times. The rearrangement links TRBV6-5 to TRBJ1-2, with 9 bases fitting TRBD1. CDR1 and CDR2 (germline): MNHEY, SVGAGI. V trimming: 6 bases; J trimming: 7 bases; junction bases outside the gene matches: 9. The CDR3 length is 14 residues. The CDR3 nucleotides read TGTGCCAGCAGCGACGACAGGGGGTCGGGTGGCTACACCTTC. Translating it yields CASSDDRGSGGYTF.

The V call is TRBV10-3, the J call TRBJ1-2, with D tentatively TRBD1 (6 bases). This CDR3 is built from 16 residues. Germline CDR1 reads ENHRY; CDR2 reads SYGVKD. V was cut by 0 bases and J by 3 bases, with 14 bases left in between. The CDR3, as DNA: TGTGCCATCAGTGAGTCGACAGGACCGTCTGACTATGGCTACACCTTC. Its protein product is CAISESTGPSDYGYTF.

The chain is built from TRBV6-2 or TRBV6-3 and TRBJ2-1, with 9 bases lining up with TRBD1. Germline trimming cut 6 bases from V and 8 bases from J; bases unmatched to any gene: 14. The germline CDR1 and CDR2 sequences are MNHEY and SVGEGT. The CDR3 totals 16 residues. The CDR3 reads CASSPQAPDRGDEQFF. CDR3 DNA: TGTGCCAGCAGCCCCCAAGCCCCGGACAGGGGCGATGAGCAGTTCTTC.

The V and J genes are TRBV5-6 and TRBJ2-3, with TRBD2 matching 7 bases. Trimming removed 0 bases from V and 7 bases from J; junction bases left unmatched: 11. Germline V gene lookup returns CDR1 SGHDT and CDR2 YYEEEE. The CDR3 length is 16 residues. CDR3 in amino acids: CASSLDPAGNMNTQYF. DNA for the CDR3: TGTGCCAGCAGCTTGGATCCAGCGGGGAACATGAATACGCAGTATTTT.

The chain uses TRBV27 and TRBJ2-2; perhaps TRBD2 as D (7 bases). From germline, CDR1 is MNHEY and CDR2 SMNVEV (reference sequence). Trimming left V 5 bases short and J 1 base short, with 11 bases between. CDR3 length: 15 residues. For the CDR3, the DNA is TGTGCCAGCAGTATGCGGGGGCTGAACACCGGGGAGCTGTTTTTT. The encoded protein is CASSMRGLNTGELFF.

This clone has a single count. The chain employs TRBV19 and TRBJ1-4; D unresolved. The CDR3 loop spans 16 amino acids. Germline V gene data show CDR1 as LNHDA and CDR2 as SQIVND (reference sequence). Trimming stripped 2 bases from V and 5 bases from J, with 15 bases between. Written as DNA, the CDR3 is TGTGCCAGTAGTATAAGTAGAGTAGCTGTCAATGAAAAACTGTTTTTT. Encoded protein: CASSISRVAVNEKLFF. Full variable domain (remainder filled in from reference TRBV19 and TRBJ1-4): DGGITQSPKYLFRKEGQNVTLSCEQNLNHDAMYWYRQDPGQGLRLIYYSQIVNDFQKGDIAEGYSVSREKKESFPLTVTSAQKNPTAFYLCASSISRVAVNEKLFFGSGTQLSVL.

The V call is TRBV4-2, the J call TRBJ1-4, with TRBD1 as a possible D gene (5 bases). This CDR3 has 16 amino acids. The V gene's germline CDR1 is LGHNA and CDR2 YNFKEQ. Trimming took off 0 bases at V and 4 bases at J, with 12 bases between the two ends. The DNA for the CDR3 is TGTGCCAGCAGCCAAGAAAAGACAGTCCATAATGAAAAACTGTTTTTT. Residues: CASSQEKTVHNEKLFF.

The V and J genes are TRBV28 and TRBJ2-1, with a possible D match to TRBD2 (6 bases). The V and J ends lost 3 bases and 5 bases respectively, with 11 bases between them. The CDR3 has 14 residues. Germline CDR1 is MDHEN and CDR2 is SYDVKM. CDR3 nucleotides: TGTGCCAGCAGTTTTTGGGAGGTGCACAATGAGCAGTTCTTC. Translating it yields CASSFWEVHNEQFF.

This clone has a single count. The chain is built from TRBV19 and TRBJ2-4; 9 bases agree with TRBD2. Germline V lookup: CDR1 LNHDA, CDR2 SQIVND (reference sequence). This CDR3 is built from 14 residues. Losses at the gene ends were 11 bases for V and 7 bases for J; bases not matched to a gene: 12. As DNA, the CDR3 is TGTGCCCGCCCCGCGGGGGGGCCGGGCAACATTCAGTACTTC. This translates into CARPAGGPGNIQYF.

The rearrangement links TRBV3-1 (or the pseudogene TRBV3-2) to TRBJ1-2; D uncertain. The germline CDR1 and CDR2 sequences are LGHDT and YNNKEL (reference sequence). V was pared by 8 bases and J by 6 bases, with 10 bases between. This CDR3 region has 11 residues. The CDR3: CASRKGDGYTF. CDR3 DNA sequence: TGTGCCAGCCGTAAGGGAGATGGCTACACCTTC.

The chain joins TRBV5-1 to TRBJ2-3, with D maybe TRBD2 (5 bases). This CDR3 has 15 amino acids. Trimming took 3 bases from V and 2 from J, leaving 13 bases between them. The germline CDR1 and CDR2 sequences are SGHRS and YFSETQ. In nucleotides, the CDR3 is TGCGCCAGCAGCTCCCTCGGGGTCCACACAGATACGCAGTATTTT. Amino acid sequence: CASSSLGVHTDTQYF. Full variable domain (outside the CDR3, taken from reference TRBV5-1 and TRBJ2-3): KAGVTQTPRYLIKTRGQQVTLSCSPISGHRSVSWYQQTPGQGLQFLFEYFSETQRNKGNFPGRFSGRQFSNSRSEMNVSTLELGDSALYLCASSSLGVHTDTQYFGPGTRLTVL.

The chain is built from TRBV28 and TRBJ2-1, with D perhaps TRBD2 (6 bases). The CDR3 is 18 residues long. CDR1 is MDHEN and CDR2 is SYDVKM in the germline V gene. Trimming cost V 5 bases and J 0 bases, with 20 bases left between them. CDR3 coding DNA: TGTGCCAGCAGTCCCTCCTGGGGGACTCCAAGCTCCTACAATGAGCAGTTCTTC. Amino acids: CASSPSWGTPSSYNEQFF.

The genes are TRBV5-6 and TRBJ1-2, with D hard to call. Trimming left V 5 bases short and J 6 bases short, with 14 bases between. CDR1 SGHDT and CDR2 YYEEEE come from the germline V gene. The CDR3 length is 13 residues. This chain's CDR3 is CASRPPGGNGYTF. The CDR3 DNA sequence: TGTGCCAGCAGACCCCCTGGAGGGAATGGCTACACCTTC.